What follows describes a single T cell receptor beta chain. The data were produced by immunoSEQ multiplex PCR, yet TCRdb's version contains in-frame clones alone and is incomplete. The sample has over 250,000 clones, 88% seen once. This CDR3 has 13 residues. Germline V gives CDR1 SEHNR, CDR2 FQNEAQ (reference sequence). V lost 3 bases and J 7 bases, leaving 9 bases between the germline ends. The data originate from a study of blood T cell repertoires in COVID-19. Study summary: In each case, the material was cDNA or gDNA derived from T cells, B-cell-depleted T cells, or PBMCs.

Recovery among Cohort 3 donors was established by two negative PCRs, clearance, or symptom resolution. The chain couples TRBV7-9 to TRBJ1-4, with D perhaps matching TRBD1 (5 bases). Sequenced sample: PBMCs or T cells enriched from blood (not recorded which). This clonotype was obtained from a woman in her forties or fifties who had recovered from COVID-19. The CDR3 region is CASSFPGSEKLFF. CDR3 in DNA: TGTGCCAGCAGCTTTCCAGGGTCTGAAAAACTGTTTTTT.